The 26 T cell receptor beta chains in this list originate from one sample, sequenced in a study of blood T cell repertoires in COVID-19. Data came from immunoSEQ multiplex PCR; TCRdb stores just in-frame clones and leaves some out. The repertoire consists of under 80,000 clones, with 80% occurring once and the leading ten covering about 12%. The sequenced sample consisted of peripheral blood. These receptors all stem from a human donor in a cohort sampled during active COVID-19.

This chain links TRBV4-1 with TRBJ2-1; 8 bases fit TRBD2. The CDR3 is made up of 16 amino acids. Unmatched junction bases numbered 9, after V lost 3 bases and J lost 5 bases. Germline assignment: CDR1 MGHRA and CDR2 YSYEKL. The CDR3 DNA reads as TGCGCCAGCAGCCAGCCCCGAGCGGGGGAAAACAATGAGCAGTTCTTC. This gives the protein CASSQPRAGENNEQFF.

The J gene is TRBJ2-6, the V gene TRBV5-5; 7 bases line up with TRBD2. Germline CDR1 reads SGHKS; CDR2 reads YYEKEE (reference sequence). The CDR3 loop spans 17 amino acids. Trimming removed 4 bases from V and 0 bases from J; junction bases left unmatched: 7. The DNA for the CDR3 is TGTGCCAGCAGCCCTTCGGCGGGAGCCTCTGGGGCCAACGTCCTGACTTTC. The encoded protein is CASSPSAGASGANVLTF.

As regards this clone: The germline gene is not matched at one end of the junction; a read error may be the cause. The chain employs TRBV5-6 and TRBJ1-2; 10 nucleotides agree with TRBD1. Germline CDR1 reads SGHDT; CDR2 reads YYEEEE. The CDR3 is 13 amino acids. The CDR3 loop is CASSPSRQGAGSF. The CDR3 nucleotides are TGTGCCAGCAGCCCCTCCCGACAGGGGGCTGGCTCCTTC.

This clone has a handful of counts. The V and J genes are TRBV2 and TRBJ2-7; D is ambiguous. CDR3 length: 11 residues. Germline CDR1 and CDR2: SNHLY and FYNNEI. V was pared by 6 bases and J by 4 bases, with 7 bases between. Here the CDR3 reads CASSPDYEQYV. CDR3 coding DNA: TGTGCCAGCAGCCCAGATTACGAGCAGTACGTC.

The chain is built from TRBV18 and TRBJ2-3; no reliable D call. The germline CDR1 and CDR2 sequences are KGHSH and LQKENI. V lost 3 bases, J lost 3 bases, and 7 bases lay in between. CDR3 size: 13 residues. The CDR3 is CASSPLLTDTQYF. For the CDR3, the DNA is TGTGCCAGCTCACCCCTCTTAACAGATACGCAGTATTTT.

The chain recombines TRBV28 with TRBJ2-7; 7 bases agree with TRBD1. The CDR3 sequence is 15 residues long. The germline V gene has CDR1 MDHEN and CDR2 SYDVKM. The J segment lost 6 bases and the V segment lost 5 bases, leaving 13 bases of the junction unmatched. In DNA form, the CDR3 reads TGTGCCAGCAGTGCCCACCGACAGGGCCAGTCCGAGCAGTACGTC. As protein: CASSAHRQGQSEQYV.

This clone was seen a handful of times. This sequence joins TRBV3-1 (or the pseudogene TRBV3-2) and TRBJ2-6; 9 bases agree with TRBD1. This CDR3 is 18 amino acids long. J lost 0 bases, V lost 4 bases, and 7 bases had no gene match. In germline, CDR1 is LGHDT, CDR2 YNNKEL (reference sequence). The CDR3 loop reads CASSPDRGAGSGANVLTF. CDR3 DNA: TGTGCCAGCAGCCCAGACAGGGGGGCTGGCTCTGGGGCCAACGTCCTGACTTTC.

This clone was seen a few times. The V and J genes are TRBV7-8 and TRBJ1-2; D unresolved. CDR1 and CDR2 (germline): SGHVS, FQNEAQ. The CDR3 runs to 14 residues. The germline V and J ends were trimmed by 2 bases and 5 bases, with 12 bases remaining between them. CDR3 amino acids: CASSLLRTGYGYTF. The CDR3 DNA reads TGTGCCAGCAGCTTACTGCGGACGGGATATGGCTACACCTTC.

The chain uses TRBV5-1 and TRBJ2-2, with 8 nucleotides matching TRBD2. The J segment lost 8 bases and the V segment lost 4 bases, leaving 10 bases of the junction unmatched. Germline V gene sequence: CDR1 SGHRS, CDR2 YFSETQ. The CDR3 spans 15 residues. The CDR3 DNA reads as TGCGCCAGCAGCATGGGACTAGTCCGCGCTGGGGAGCTGTTTTTT. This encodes CASSMGLVRAGELFF.

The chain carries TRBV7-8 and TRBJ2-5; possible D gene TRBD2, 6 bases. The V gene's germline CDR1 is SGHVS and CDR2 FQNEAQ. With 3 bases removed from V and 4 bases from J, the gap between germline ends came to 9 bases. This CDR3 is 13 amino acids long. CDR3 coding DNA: TGTGCCAGCAGCTTTGGGACTTCAGAGACCCAGTACTTC. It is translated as CASSFGTSETQYF.

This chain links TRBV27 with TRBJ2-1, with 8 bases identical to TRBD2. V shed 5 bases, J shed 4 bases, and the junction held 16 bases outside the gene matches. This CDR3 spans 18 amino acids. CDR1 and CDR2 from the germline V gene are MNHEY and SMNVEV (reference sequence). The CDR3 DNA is TGTGCCAGCAGTGGTCGGGACTCGGGGGGGGTAACTTACAATGAGCAGTTCTTC. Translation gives CASSGRDSGGVTYNEQFF.

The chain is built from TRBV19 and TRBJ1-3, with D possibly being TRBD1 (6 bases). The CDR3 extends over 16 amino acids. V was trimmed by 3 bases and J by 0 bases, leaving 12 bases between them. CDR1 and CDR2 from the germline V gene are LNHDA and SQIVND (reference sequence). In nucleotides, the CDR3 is TGTGCCAGTAGTATGGTTTTACAGGGCTCTGGAAACACCATATATTTT. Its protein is CASSMVLQGSGNTIYF.

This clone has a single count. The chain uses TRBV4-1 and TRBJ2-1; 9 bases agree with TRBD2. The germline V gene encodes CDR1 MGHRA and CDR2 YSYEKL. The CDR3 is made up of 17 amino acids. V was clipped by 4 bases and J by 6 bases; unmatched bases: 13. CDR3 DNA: TGCGCCAGCAGCCTCGAGGGTCGGCTAGCGGGACGCAATGAGCAGTTCTTC. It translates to CASSLEGRLAGRNEQFF.

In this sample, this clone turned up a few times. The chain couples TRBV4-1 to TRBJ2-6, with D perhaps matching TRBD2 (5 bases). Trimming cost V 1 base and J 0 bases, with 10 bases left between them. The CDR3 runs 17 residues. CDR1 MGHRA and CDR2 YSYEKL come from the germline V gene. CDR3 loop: CASSQGGLYSGANVLTF. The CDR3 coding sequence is TGCGCCAGCAGCCAAGGTGGACTGTACTCTGGGGCCAACGTCCTGACTTTC.

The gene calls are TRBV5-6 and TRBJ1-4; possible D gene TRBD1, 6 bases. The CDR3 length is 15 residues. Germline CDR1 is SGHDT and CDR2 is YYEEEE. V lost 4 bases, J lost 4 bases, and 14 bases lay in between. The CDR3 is CASSLTGLGNEKLFF. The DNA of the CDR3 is TGTGCCAGCAGCCTTACAGGGCTTGGTAATGAAAAACTGTTTTTT.

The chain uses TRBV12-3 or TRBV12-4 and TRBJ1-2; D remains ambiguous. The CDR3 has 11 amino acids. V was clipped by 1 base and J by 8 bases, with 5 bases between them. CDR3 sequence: CASSLGQGYTF. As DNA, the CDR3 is TGTGCCAGCAGTTTAGGGCAGGGCTACACCTTC.

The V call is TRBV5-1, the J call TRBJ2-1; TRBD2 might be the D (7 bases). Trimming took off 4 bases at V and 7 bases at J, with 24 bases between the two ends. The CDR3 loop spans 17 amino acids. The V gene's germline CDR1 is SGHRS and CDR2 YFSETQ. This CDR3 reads CASSRQASGGGVNEQFF. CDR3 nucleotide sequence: TGCGCCAGCAGCCGACAGGCTAGCGGAGGTGGGGTTAATGAGCAGTTCTTC.

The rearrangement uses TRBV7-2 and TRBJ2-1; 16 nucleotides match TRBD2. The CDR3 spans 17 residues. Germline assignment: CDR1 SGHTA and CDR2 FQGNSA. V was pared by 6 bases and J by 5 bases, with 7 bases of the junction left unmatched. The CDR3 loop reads CASRAPGLAGGNNEQFF. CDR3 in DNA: TGTGCCAGCAGAGCACCGGGACTAGCGGGAGGGAACAATGAGCAGTTCTTC.

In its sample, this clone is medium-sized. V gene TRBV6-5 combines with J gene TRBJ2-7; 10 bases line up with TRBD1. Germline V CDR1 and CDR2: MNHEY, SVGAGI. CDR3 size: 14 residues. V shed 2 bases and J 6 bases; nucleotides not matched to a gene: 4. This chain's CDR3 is CASSYDRGRREQYF. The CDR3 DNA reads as TGTGCCAGCAGTTACGACAGGGGGCGCCGCGAGCAGTACTTC.

CDR3: CASSVDVGREQFF. In DNA form, the CDR3 reads TGTGCCAGCAGCGTAGATGTAGGGAGAGAGCAGTTCTTC. V usage is TRBV9 and J usage is TRBJ2-1; tentatively, D is TRBD2 (5 bases). The V end lost 0 bases, the J end lost 10 bases, and 11 bases lay between the germline ends. This CDR3 has 13 amino acids. The V gene's germline CDR1 is SGDLS and CDR2 YYNGEE.

CDR3 DNA: TGTGCCAGCAGCCCCTCCAGAGGGGGATTAAACACTGAAGCTTTCTTT. Amino acids: CASSPSRGGLNTEAFF. The chain is built from TRBV7-9 and TRBJ1-1; the D gene is possibly TRBD1 (6 bases). The ends were cut back, 5 bases at V and 2 bases at J, with 18 bases in the middle. This CDR3 is built from 16 residues. Germline CDR1 is SEHNR and CDR2 is FQNEAQ (reference sequence).

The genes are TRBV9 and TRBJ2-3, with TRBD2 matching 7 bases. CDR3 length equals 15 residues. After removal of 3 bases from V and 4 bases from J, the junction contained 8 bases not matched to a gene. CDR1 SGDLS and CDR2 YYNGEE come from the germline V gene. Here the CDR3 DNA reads TGTGCCAGCAGCGCGACCGGGGGGACGCCAGATACGCAGTATTTT. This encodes CASSATGGTPDTQYF.

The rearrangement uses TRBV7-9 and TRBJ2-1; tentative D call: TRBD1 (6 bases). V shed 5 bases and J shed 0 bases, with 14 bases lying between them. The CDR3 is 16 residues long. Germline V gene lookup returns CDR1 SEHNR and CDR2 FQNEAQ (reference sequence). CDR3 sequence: CASSPKGVSSYNEQFF. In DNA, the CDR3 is TGTGCCAGCAGCCCGAAGGGGGTAAGCTCCTACAATGAGCAGTTCTTC.

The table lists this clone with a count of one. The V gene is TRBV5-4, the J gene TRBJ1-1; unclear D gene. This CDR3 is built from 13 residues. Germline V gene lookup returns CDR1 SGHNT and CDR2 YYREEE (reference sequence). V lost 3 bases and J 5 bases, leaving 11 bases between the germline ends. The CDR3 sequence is CASSSVAGTEAFF. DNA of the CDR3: TGTGCCAGCAGCTCGGTGGCGGGGACTGAAGCTTTCTTT.

Here the CDR3 reads CASREMRSTDTQYF. As DNA, the CDR3 is TGTGCCAGCCGGGAAATGAGGAGTACAGATACGCAGTATTTT. The chain has TRBV7-4 and TRBJ2-3; D may be TRBD2 (5 bases). Trimming left V 8 bases short and J 3 bases short, with 15 bases between. Germline assignment: CDR1 SGHVT and CDR2 SQSDAQ. The CDR3 is made up of 14 amino acids.

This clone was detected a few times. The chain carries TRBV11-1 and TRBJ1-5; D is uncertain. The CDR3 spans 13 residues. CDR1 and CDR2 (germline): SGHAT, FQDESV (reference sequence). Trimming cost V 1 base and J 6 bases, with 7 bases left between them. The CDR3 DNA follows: TGTGCCAGCAGCTTAGGGCAAAGTCAGCCCCAGCATTTT. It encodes CASSLGQSQPQHF.